The T cell receptor (beta chain) under discussion was sequenced for a study of blood T cells in healthy people across ages. This clonotype was observed at least ten times. The authors ran a second PCR of 7 to 11 cycles using a sample-barcoded 5' primer and a J-beta primer mix. TCRdb analysed the 5' RACE reads with MiXCR anew, one entry per CDR3 protein. The profile shows 590,000 or so distinct CDR3 sequences, about 30% of them singletons. V lost 2 bases, J lost 2 bases, and 6 bases lay in between. The germline V gene has CDR1 SGHAT and CDR2 FQNNGV. The length of the CDR3 is 13 residues. The J gene is TRBJ2-5, the V gene TRBV11-2; D call uncertain. The TCR originated in an elderly woman in good health. The sample taken for sequencing was blood. This CDR3 reads CASSLTTQETQYF. CDR3 bases: TGTGCCAGCAGCTTAACGACTCAAGAGACCCAGTACTTC.